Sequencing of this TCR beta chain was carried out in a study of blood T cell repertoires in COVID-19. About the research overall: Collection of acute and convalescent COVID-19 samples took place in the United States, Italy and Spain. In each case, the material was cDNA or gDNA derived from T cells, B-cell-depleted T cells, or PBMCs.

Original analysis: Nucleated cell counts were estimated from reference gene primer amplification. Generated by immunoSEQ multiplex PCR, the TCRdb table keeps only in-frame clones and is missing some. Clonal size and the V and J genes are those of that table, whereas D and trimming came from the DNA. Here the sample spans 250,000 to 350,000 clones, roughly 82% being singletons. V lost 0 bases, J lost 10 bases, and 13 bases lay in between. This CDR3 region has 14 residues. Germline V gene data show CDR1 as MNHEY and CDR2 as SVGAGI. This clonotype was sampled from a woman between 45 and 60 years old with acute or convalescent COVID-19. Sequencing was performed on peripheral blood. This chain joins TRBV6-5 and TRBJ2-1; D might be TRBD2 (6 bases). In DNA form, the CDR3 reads TGTGCCAGCAGTTACTCGAGGGGCGGGGCGGAGCAGTTCTTC. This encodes CASSYSRGGAEQFF.